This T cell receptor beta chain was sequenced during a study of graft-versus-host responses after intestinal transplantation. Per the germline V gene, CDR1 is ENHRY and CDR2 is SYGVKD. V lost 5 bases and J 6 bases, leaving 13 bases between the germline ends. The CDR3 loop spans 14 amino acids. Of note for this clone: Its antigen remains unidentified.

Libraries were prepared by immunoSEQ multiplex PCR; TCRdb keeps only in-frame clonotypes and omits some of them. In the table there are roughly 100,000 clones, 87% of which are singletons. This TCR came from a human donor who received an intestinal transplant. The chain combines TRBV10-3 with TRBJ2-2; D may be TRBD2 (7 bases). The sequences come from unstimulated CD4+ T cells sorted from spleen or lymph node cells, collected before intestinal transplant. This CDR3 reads CAISRGGAAGELFF. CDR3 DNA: TGTGCCATCAGTAGGGGGGGGGCGGCCGGGGAGCTGTTTTTT.